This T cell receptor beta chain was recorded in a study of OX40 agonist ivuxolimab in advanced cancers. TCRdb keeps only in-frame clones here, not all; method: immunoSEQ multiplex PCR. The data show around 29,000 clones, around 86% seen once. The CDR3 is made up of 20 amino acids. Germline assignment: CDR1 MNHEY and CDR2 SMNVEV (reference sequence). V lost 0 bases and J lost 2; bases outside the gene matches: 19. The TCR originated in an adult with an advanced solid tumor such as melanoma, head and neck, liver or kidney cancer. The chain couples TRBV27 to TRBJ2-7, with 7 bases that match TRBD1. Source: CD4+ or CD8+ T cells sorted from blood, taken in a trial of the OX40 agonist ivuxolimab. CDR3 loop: CASSLSGYWVVRGLTYEQYF. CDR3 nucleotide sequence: TGTGCCAGCAGTTTATCGGGGTACTGGGTGGTCAGGGGGTTGACCTACGAGCAGTACTTC.